Below are 17 T cell receptor beta chains sequenced from a single sample in a study of T cell responses to AZD1222 COVID-19 vaccine. TCRdb's copy holds only in-frame clones and misses some; the assay was immunoSEQ multiplex PCR. This table holds about 190,000 clones, around 93% found once. The material sequenced was peripheral blood, taken on day 0 of AZD1222 vaccination. The source is an adult in good health.

V is TRBV15 and J is TRBJ2-1; no reliable D call. The CDR3 length is 14 residues. Trimming took off 3 bases at V and 4 bases at J, with 10 bases between the two ends. Per the germline V gene, CDR1 is LNHNV and CDR2 is YYDKDF (reference sequence). CDR3 loop: CATSSHETYNEQFF. The CDR3 DNA follows: TGTGCCACCAGCAGTCATGAAACGTACAATGAGCAGTTCTTC. The whole variable domain, remainder taken from reference TRBV15 and TRBJ2-1, is DAMVIQNPRYQVTQFGKPVTLSCSQTLNHNVMYWYQQKSSQAPKLLFHYYDKDFNNEADTPDNFQSRRPNTSFCFLDIRSPGLGDTAMYLCATSSHETYNEQFFGPGTRLTVL.

This clone was observed once. The J gene is TRBJ2-7, the V gene TRBV6-5; D possibly matches TRBD1 or TRBD2 (5 bases each). This CDR3 has 15 residues. Between the trimmed V and J ends, which lost 6 bases and 2 bases, there was a span of 17 bases. Germline loops: CDR1 MNHEY, CDR2 SVGAGI. The CDR3 reads CASSLRRGGTYEQYF. The DNA for the CDR3 is TGTGCCAGCAGCCTGCGGCGTGGGGGAACCTACGAGCAGTACTTC.

The rearrangement links TRBV13 to TRBJ2-3; 12 bases fit TRBD2. CDR3 length equals 19 residues. The V and J ends lost 6 bases and 4 bases, in that order; junction bases with no gene match: 17. Germline lookup yields CDR1 PRHDT and CDR2 FYEKMQ (reference sequence). The CDR3 nucleotides are TGTGCCAGCAGTCCTAGGACTAGCGGGACCCAGGGGGGGCCAGATACGCAGTATTTT. This encodes CASSPRTSGTQGGPDTQYF.

Details on this clone: The same CDR3 arises from other DNA sequences in this sample as well. This chain uses TRBV11-2 with TRBJ2-7; D is uncertain. Trimming stripped 5 bases from V and 3 bases from J, with 5 bases between. CDR3 size: 11 residues. Per the germline V gene, CDR1 is SGHAT and CDR2 is FQNNGV. The DNA for the CDR3 is TGTGCCAGCAGCCGCGGCTACGAGCAGTACTTC. Translated: CASSRGYEQYF.

The gene calls are TRBV21-1 and TRBJ2-3. TRBV21-1 constitutes a pseudogene. This CDR3 region has 12 residues. This chain's CDR3 is CASSGRPTQQYF. CDR3 sequence (DNA): TGTGCCAGCAGCGGAAGACCCACCCAGCAGTATTTT.

The J gene is TRBJ1-1, the V gene TRBV11-1; D not certain. The germline V gene encodes CDR1 SGHAT and CDR2 FQDESV (reference sequence). V lost 2 bases and J 4 bases, leaving 8 bases between the germline ends. The CDR3 runs 13 residues. The CDR3 loop is CASSLREGTEAFF. The CDR3 region has the DNA TGTGCCAGCAGCTTAAGGGAAGGCACTGAAGCTTTCTTT.

In DNA form, the CDR3 reads TGTGCCAGCAGTTTACCTTGGCTCACTGAAGCTTTCTTT. This encodes CASSLPWLTEAFF. This rearrangement joins TRBV28 to TRBJ1-1; D is ambiguous. Germline CDR1 is MDHEN and CDR2 is SYDVKM. The CDR3 is 13 amino acids. V lost 2 bases, J lost 4 bases, and 8 bases lay in between.

This clone was counted a single time. The chain combines TRBV9 with TRBJ1-1; TRBD1 is a possible D gene (5 bases). V lost 4 bases to trimming and J lost 6 bases, with 22 bases between them. Per germline, CDR1 SGDLS and CDR2 YYNGEE. The CDR3 extends over 16 amino acids. Written as DNA, the CDR3 is TGTGCCAGCAGCCCCGTGGGTCGGCAGGGAGGCGCTGAAGCTTTCTTT. This encodes CASSPVGRQGGAEAFF.

The chain links TRBV28 to TRBJ1-5; D gene ambiguous. Germline V CDR1 and CDR2: MDHEN, SYDVKM. Trimming left V 5 bases short and J 8 bases short, with 10 bases between. The CDR3 is 12 residues long. The CDR3 sequence is CASSPHPEPQHF. The CDR3 bases are TGTGCCAGCAGTCCTCACCCGGAGCCCCAGCATTTT.

V gene TRBV3-1 (or the pseudogene TRBV3-2) combines with J gene TRBJ2-5, with a possible D match to TRBD1 (6 bases). The V gene's germline CDR1 is LGHDT and CDR2 YNNKEL (reference sequence). The CDR3 has 15 amino acids. V lost 2 bases and J lost 0, with 10 bases in between. Here the CDR3 reads CASSQTGFHQETQYF. In DNA, the CDR3 is TGTGCCAGCAGCCAAACAGGGTTTCACCAAGAGACCCAGTACTTC.

This clone appeared a single time. J is TRBJ1-6 and V is TRBV2; D gene uncertain. The V gene's germline CDR1 is SNHLY and CDR2 FYNNEI. This CDR3 spans 13 amino acids. Trimming removed 6 bases from V and 6 bases from J, with 9 bases in between. The CDR3 sequence: CASRDGSNSPLHF. CDR3 DNA sequence: TGTGCCAGCAGGGACGGGTCTAATTCACCCCTCCACTTT.

The V gene is TRBV5-1, the J gene TRBJ2-7; no reliable D call. The CDR3 sequence is 13 residues long. Trimming cost V 0 bases and J 3 bases, with 7 bases left between them. Germline-derived CDR1 and CDR2 are SGHRS and YFSETQ. CDR3 DNA sequence: TGCGCCAGCAGCTTGGATTCGGTCTACGAGCAGTACTTC. Translating gives CASSLDSVYEQYF.

The J gene is TRBJ2-7, the V gene TRBV28; D remains ambiguous. The V end was cut by 4 bases, the J end by 5 bases, with 6 bases between. Germline CDR1 and CDR2: MDHEN and SYDVKM. CDR3 length: 11 residues. The chain's CDR3 is CASSWSDEQYF. The CDR3 bases are TGTGCCAGCAGTTGGTCGGACGAGCAGTACTTC.

The gene calls are TRBV6-2 or TRBV6-3 and TRBJ2-1; the D gene is possibly TRBD1 (5 bases). Per germline, CDR1 MNHEY and CDR2 SVGEGT. The ends were cut back, 4 bases at V and 3 bases at J, with 16 bases in the middle. The CDR3 sequence is 16 residues long. The DNA for the CDR3 is TGTGCCAGCAGTTCACCAGGGCGGCGAAGCTACAATGAGCAGTTCTTC. Its translation: CASSSPGRRSYNEQFF.

CDR3 sequence: CASSPTLDTAGELFF. CDR3 DNA: TGTGCCAGCAGCCCCACCCTGGACACCGCGGGGGAGCTGTTTTTT. The chain has TRBV7-3 and TRBJ2-2; possibly TRBD1 for D (5 bases). The CDR3 is made up of 15 amino acids. The germline gives CDR1 SGHTA, CDR2 FQGTGA. Trimming pared 5 bases from V and 8 bases from J, leaving 18 bases between.

The chain links TRBV28 to TRBJ1-4; D is ambiguous. This CDR3 spans 11 amino acids. The ends were cut back, 2 bases at V and 10 bases at J, with 5 bases in the middle. CDR1 and CDR2 from the germline V gene are MDHEN and SYDVKM. DNA for the CDR3: TGTGCCAGCAGTTTAGAGGGAAAACTGTTTTTT. This encodes CASSLEGKLFF.

The chain is built from TRBV19 and TRBJ2-2, with D perhaps TRBD1 (5 bases). V shed 8 bases and J shed 0 bases, with 10 bases lying between them. CDR1 and CDR2 from the germline V gene are LNHDA and SQIVND (reference sequence). The CDR3 runs to 14 residues. The CDR3 loop reads CASGHPANTGELFF. The CDR3 bases are TGTGCCAGTGGACACCCCGCGAACACCGGGGAGCTGTTTTTT. Together with reference TRBV19 and TRBJ2-2, the CDR3 gives the full variable domain: DGGITQSPKYLFRKEGQNVTLSCEQNLNHDAMYWYRQDPGQGLRLIYYSQIVNDFQKGDIAEGYSVSREKKESFPLTVTSAQKNPTAFYLCASGHPANTGELFFGEGSRLTVL.